The sequence of this T cell receptor (beta chain) was determined in a study of cytomegalovirus exposure and HLA in healthy donors. PCR amplification relied on 60 Vbeta primers (plus 13 Jbeta primers). Clones were read by immunoSEQ multiplex PCR, and TCRdb kept only the in-frame ones, dropping some. The top ten hold about 5% of the sample, which has 87,000 or so clones, about 76% seen once. The table lists this clone with a few counts. Germline CDR1 and CDR2: MNHEY and SMNVEV (reference sequence). This CDR3 spans 13 amino acids. Trimming removed 3 bases at V and 8 bases at J, with 10 bases between. The sequenced material came from PBMCs. The chain combines TRBV27 with TRBJ1-4; tentatively, D is TRBD1 (5 bases). This sequence was found in a woman in her thirties or forties in good health and CMV-seronegative. The CDR3 DNA follows: TGTGCCAGCAGTTTGGGGGGTGGGGAAAAACTGTTTTTT. Its protein product is CASSLGGGEKLFF.